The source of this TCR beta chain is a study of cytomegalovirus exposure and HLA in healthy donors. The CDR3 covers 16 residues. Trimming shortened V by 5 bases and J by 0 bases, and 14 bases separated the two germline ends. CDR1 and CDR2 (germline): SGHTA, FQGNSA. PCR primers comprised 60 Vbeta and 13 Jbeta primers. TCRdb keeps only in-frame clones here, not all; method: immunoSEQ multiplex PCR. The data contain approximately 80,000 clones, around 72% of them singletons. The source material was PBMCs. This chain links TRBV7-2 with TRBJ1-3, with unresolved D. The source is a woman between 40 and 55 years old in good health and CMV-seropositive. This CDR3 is CASSTQLLNSGNTIYF. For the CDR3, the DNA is TGTGCCAGCAGCACCCAATTACTGAACTCTGGAAACACCATATATTTT.